A single sample gave rise to the 5 T cell receptor beta chains below, sequenced in a study of T cells in Graves' hyperthyroidism and ophthalmopathy (dated by TCRdb to the late 2010s). Library generation was performed with multiplex PCR. Data came from an Illumina HiSeq 2000. TCR beta CDR3 regions were amplified from RNA transcripts. The TCR CDR3 was subjected to a first round of RT-PCR using the HTBI primer set and the Qiagen OneStep RT-PCR kit. TCRdb applied fastp at Q25 and MiXCR to the public reads, then kept only in-frame beta chains. Each entry merges the rows of one CDR3 protein and shows their most common DNA and genes. This sample has 500,000 or so distinct CDR3 sequences in its table, and 17% of those were observed once. Of the sample, around 17% falls within the top ten clones. What was sequenced was blood. The receptors were gathered from a young woman with Graves' ophthalmopathy.

The CDR3 region has the DNA TGTGCCAGCAGCGCAGATTCCCCGAGCTCCTATAATTCACCCCTCCACTTT. It encodes CASSADSPSSYNSPLHF. This chain connects TRBV9 to TRBJ1-6; D uncertain. The CDR3 sequence is 17 residues long. Germline values: CDR1 SGDLS, CDR2 YYNGEE. The germline V and J ends were trimmed by 3 bases and 0 bases, with 13 bases remaining between them.

This clonotype was found many times. The chain carries TRBV30 and TRBJ2-3, with D uncertain. The germline gives CDR1 GTSNPN, CDR2 SVGIG (reference sequence). V shed 2 bases and J shed 6 bases, with 18 bases lying between them. There are 15 residues in the CDR3. The CDR3 sequence: CAWSPIGMGRDTQYF. The CDR3 region has the DNA TGTGCCTGGAGTCCTATCGGTATGGGAAGGGATACGCAGTATTTT. Full variable domain (outside the CDR3, taken from reference TRBV30 and TRBJ2-3): SQTIHQWPATLVQPVGSPLSLECTVEGTSNPNLYWYRQAAGRGLQLLFYSVGIGQISSEVPQNLSASRPQDRQFILSSKKLLLSDSGFYLCAWSPIGMGRDTQYFGPGTRLTVL.

In this sample, this clonotype turned up a few times. The genes are TRBV6-1 and TRBJ1-5; D ambiguous. The CDR3 length is 14 residues. In germline, CDR1 is MNHNS, CDR2 SASEGT. The V and J ends lost 6 bases and 10 bases respectively, with 19 bases between them. The CDR3 spells CASSRFKGHSPQHF. CDR3 bases: TGTGCCAGCAGCCGCTTTAAGGGTCATTCACCCCAGCATTTT.

J is TRBJ1-6 and V is TRBV10-3; 8 bases are shared with TRBD1. This CDR3 region has 14 residues. The V gene's germline CDR1 is ENHRY and CDR2 SYGVKD. J lost 5 bases, V lost 6 bases, and 3 bases had no gene match. The CDR3 reads CAISEDRDNSPLHF. CDR3 sequence (DNA): TGTGCCATCAGCGAGGACAGGGATAATTCACCCCTCCACTTT.

V and J are TRBV2 and TRBJ2-5; TRBD2 aligns across 15 bases. V shed 6 bases and J 0 bases; nucleotides not matched to a gene: 5. The germline V gene has CDR1 SNHLY and CDR2 FYNNEI. The CDR3 loop spans 17 amino acids. CDR3 in amino acids: CASRKGLAGGHQETQYF. The CDR3 coding sequence is TGTGCCAGCAGGAAGGGACTAGCGGGGGGTCACCAAGAGACCCAGTACTTC.